The rows below give T cell receptor beta chains drawn from one sample of a study of graft-versus-host responses after intestinal transplantation. Measured with immunoSEQ multiplex PCR; TCRdb has only the in-frame clones, and not every one. Of several thousand clones listed, 55% to 75% are singletons. Source: ileum tissue, taken around 240 days after intestinal transplantation. The receptor set was obtained from a human patient who received an intestinal transplant, so some T cells may come from the graft donor. Each CDR3 is given with its conserved first and last residue. D genes are given only for firm matches. Size is omitted from some rows. Given values are once, few, many or a class for expanded clones.

V,D,size,length,J,CDR3,DNA
TRBV2,TRBD2,-,16,TRBJ2-1,CASSPSQRGGLNEQFF,TGTGCCAGCAGTCCCTCTCAGCGGGGGGGCCTGAATGAGCAGTTCTTC
TRBV10-3,TRBD2,-,16,TRBJ2-3,CAISESGLVTTDTQYF,TGTGCCATCAGTGAGTCGGGACTAGTTACGACAGATACGCAGTATTTT
TRBV29-1,-,-,11,TRBJ2-1,CSVVGLNEQFF,TGCAGCGTTGTCGGTCTAAATGAGCAGTTCTTC
TRBV6-5,-,few,13,TRBJ2-5,CASGGSVQETQYF,TGTGCCAGCGGCGGAAGTGTCCAAGAGACCCAGTACTTC
TRBV9,-,medium-sized,14,TRBJ1-4,CASGETGSREKLFF,TGTGCCAGCGGTGAGACGGGGTCAAGGGAAAAACTGTTTTTT
TRBV4-2,TRBD2,-,16,TRBJ2-3,CASSPLLAGGTDTQYF,TGTGCCAGCAGCCCTCTTCTAGCGGGGGGTACAGATACGCAGTATTTT
TRBV5-4,TRBD1,-,15,TRBJ2-3,CASSLRPTGADTQYF,TGTGCCAGCAGCTTGCGGCCGACAGGGGCAGATACGCAGTATTTT
TRBV28,-,-,15,TRBJ1-1,CASSSDTGWHTEAFF,TGTGCCAGCAGTTCCGATACAGGGTGGCACACTGAAGCTTTCTTT
TRBV13,-,-,12,TRBJ2-6,CAIKRGANVLTF,TGTGCCATAAAGCGGGGGGCCAACGTCCTGACTTTC
TRBV7-3,TRBD2,-,17,TRBJ2-3,CASSTALAGGPSDTQYF,TGTGCCAGCAGCACCGCTCTAGCGGGGGGGCCATCAGATACGCAGTATTTT
TRBV7-9,-,hyperexpanded,15,TRBJ2-1,CASNAKGGSYNEQFF,TGTGCCAGCAACGCTAAGGGTGGCTCCTACAATGAGCAGTTCTTC
TRBV6-5,-,-,14,TRBJ2-5,CASSRRSQSGTQYF,TGTGCCAGCAGTCGACGTTCCCAATCGGGGACCCAGTACTTC
TRBV5-1,-,-,11,TRBJ2-5,CASYEGETQYF,TGCGCCAGCTACGAGGGGGAGACCCAGTACTTC
TRBV5-4,-,-,19,TRBJ2-2,CASSLGLPSRYANTGELFF,TGTGCCAGCAGCTTGGGACTACCCTCCAGATACGCGAACACCGGGGAGCTGTTTTTT
TRBV29-1,TRBD1,-,15,TRBJ2-5,CSVRTGWTPQETQYF,TGCAGCGTTAGGACAGGGTGGACACCTCAAGAGACCCAGTACTTC
TRBV5-4,-,once,15,TRBJ1-6,CASSLGSSYNSPLHF,TGTGCCAGCAGCTTGGGCAGCTCCTATAATTCACCCCTCCACTTT
TRBV29-1,-,-,15,TRBJ2-5,CSVETLGGAQRTQYF,TGCAGCGTTGAAACTCTGGGCGGGGCCCAACGGACCCAGTACTTC
TRBV10-3,TRBD2,-,15,TRBJ2-3,CAISESGTSTDTQYF,TGTGCCATCAGTGAATCGGGGACTAGCACAGATACGCAGTATTTC
TRBV7-3,-,-,10,TRBJ2-1,CASVLYEQFF,TGTGCCAGCGTACTCTATGAGCAGTTCTTC
TRBV25-1,-,-,14,TRBJ1-1,CASSEYRRFGEAFF,TGTGCCAGCAGTGAATATCGGAGATTCGGTGAAGCTTTCTTT
TRBV13,-,-,14,TRBJ2-3,CASSLEQNTDTQYF,TGTGCCAGCAGCTTAGAACAAAACACAGATACGCAGTATTTT
TRBV6-4,-,medium-sized,14,TRBJ1-6,CASSDQGGNSPLHF,TGTGCCAGCAGTGACCAGGGTGGTAATTCACCCCTCCACTTT
TRBV4-2,-,-,15,TRBJ1-2,CASSQDLGGRYGYTF,TGTGCCAGCAGCCAAGACTTAGGGGGGAGGTATGGCTACACCTTC
TRBV6-1,-,few,14,TRBJ1-2,CASSESTKTYGYTF,TGTGCCAGCAGTGAATCCACGAAAACCTATGGCTACACCTTC
TRBV28,-,-,14,TRBJ1-1,CASSFGQGMTEAFF,TGTGCCAGCAGTTTTGGGCAGGGGATGACTGAAGCTTTCTTT
TRBV5-4,TRBD2,-,15,TRBJ2-1,CASSLPSGSGNEQFF,TGTGCCAGCAGCTTGCCCAGCGGGAGTGGAAATGAGCAGTTCTTC
TRBV28,-,-,15,TRBJ2-3,CASKWGAAGTDTQYF,TGTGCCAGCAAGTGGGGGGCCGCGGGCACAGATACGCAGTATTTT
TRBV7-9,-,-,16,TRBJ1-3,CASSLAVSGAGNTIYF,TGTGCCAGCAGCTTAGCAGTGTCAGGAGCTGGAAACACCATATATTTT
TRBV28,TRBD1,-,17,TRBJ1-2,CASSLYPTGGTVDGYTF,TGTGCCAGCAGTTTATACCCGACAGGGGGAACTGTGGATGGCTACACCTTC
TRBV6-6,-,-,14,TRBJ1-1,CASSYSQGRNEAFF,TGTGCCAGCAGTTACTCTCAGGGGAGAAATGAAGCTTTCTTT
TRBV29-1,TRBD1,-,15,TRBJ2-2,CSIGRDRDNTGELFF,TGCAGCATCGGCCGGGACAGGGATAACACCGGGGAGCTGTTTTTT
TRBV6-5,-,-,13,TRBJ1-4,CATQFGADGKLFF,TGTGCCACCCAGTTCGGGGCCGATGGAAAACTGTTTTTT
TRBV28,TRBD1,-,15,TRBJ1-4,CASYNPGQGGEKLFF,TGTGCCAGCTACAACCCGGGACAGGGGGGGGAAAAACTGTTTTTT
TRBV7-6,TRBD2,-,16,TRBJ2-1,CASSPQRGVSYNEQFF,TGTGCCAGCAGCCCGCAGCGGGGGGTCTCCTACAATGAGCAGTTCTTC
TRBV11-2,-,few,14,TRBJ1-1,CASSSNSRWTEAFF,TGTGCCAGCAGTTCTAATTCCCGGTGGACTGAAGCTTTCTTT
TRBV6-5,-,-,13,TRBJ1-5,CASRDGNNQPQHF,TGTGCCAGCAGAGACGGAAACAATCAGCCCCAGCATTTT
TRBV10-3,TRBD2,-,16,TRBJ2-3,CAISDYSGVSTDTQYF,TGTGCCATCAGTGATTATAGCGGGGTCAGCACAGATACGCAGTATTTT
TRBV10-3,-,-,16,TRBJ1-1,CAIFYSGKRMNTEAFF,TGTGCCATCTTCTATTCAGGGAAGAGAATGAACACTGAAGCTTTCTTT
TRBV5-4,-,-,14,TRBJ1-1,CASSLYGVNTEAFF,TGTGCCAGCAGCTTATACGGGGTGAACACTGAAGCTTTCTTT
TRBV10-3,-,-,12,TRBJ1-1,CAISGGDTEAFF,TGTGCCATCAGTGGAGGGGACACTGAAGCTTTCTTT
TRBV2,-,-,10,TRBJ1-1,CASSVGEAFF,TGTGCCAGCAGTGTAGGGGAAGCTTTCTTT
TRBV27,-,-,13,TRBJ2-1,CASSWNPPDEQFF,TGTGCCAGCAGTTGGAATCCCCCCGATGAGCAGTTCTTC